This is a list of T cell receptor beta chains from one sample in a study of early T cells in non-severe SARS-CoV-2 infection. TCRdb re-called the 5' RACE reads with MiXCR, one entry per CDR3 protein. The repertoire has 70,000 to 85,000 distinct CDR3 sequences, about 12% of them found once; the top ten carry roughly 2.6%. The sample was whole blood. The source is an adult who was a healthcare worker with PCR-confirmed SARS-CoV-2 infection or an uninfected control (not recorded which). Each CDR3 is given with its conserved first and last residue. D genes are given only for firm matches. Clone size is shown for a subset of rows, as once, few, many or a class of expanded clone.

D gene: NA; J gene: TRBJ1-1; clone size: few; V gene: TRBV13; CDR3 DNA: TGTGCCAGCAGCTCCCACAGGGACCTCGCCCCTGAAGCTTTCTTT; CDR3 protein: CASSSHRDLAPEAFF
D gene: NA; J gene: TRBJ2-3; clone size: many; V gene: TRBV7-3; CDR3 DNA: TGTGCCAGCAGCCCAACCGGAGATACGCAGTATTTT; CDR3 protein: CASSPTGDTQYF
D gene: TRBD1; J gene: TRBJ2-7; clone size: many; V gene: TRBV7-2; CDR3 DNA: TGTGCCAGCAATAAAACACCGGGACAGGGTGTCAATTTACCCTACGAGCAGTACTTC; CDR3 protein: CASNKTPGQGVNLPYEQYF
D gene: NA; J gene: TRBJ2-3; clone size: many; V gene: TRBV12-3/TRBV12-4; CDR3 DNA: TGTGCCAGCAGCCATAAACCGGGAAATACGCAGTATTTT; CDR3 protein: CASSHKPGNTQYF
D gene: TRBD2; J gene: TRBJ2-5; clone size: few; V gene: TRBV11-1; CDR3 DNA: TGTGCCAGCAGCAAGACTAGCGGGAGGGCCCGGACCCAGTACTTC; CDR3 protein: CASSKTSGRARTQYF
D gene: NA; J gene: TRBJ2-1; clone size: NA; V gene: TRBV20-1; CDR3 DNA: TGCAGTGCTACGGGTCTTAAGACCTTATACAATGAGCAGTTCTTC; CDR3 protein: CSATGLKTLYNEQFF
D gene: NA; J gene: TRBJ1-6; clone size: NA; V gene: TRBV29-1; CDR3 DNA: TGCAGCGTTGAGCCCTCGGGGGATTCACCCCTCCACTTT; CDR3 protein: CSVEPSGDSPLHF
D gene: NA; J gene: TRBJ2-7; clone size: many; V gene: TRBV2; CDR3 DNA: TGTGCCACCCTAGGGCTCTACGAGCAGTACTTC; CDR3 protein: CATLGLYEQYF
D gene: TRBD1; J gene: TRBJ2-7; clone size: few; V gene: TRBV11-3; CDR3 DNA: TGTGCCAGCAGCTTAGATCCGACAGGGGGCTCCTACGAGCAGTACTTC; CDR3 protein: CASSLDPTGGSYEQYF
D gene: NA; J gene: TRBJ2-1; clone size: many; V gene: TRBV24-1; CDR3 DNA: TGTGCCACCAGTGATTTGCTTATGGCGAGCGAGCAGTTCTTC; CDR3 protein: CATSDLLMASEQFF
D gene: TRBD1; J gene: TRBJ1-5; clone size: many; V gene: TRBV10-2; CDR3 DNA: TGCGCCAGCGGGGATACAGGGGTCCAGCCCCAGCATTTT; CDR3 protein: CASGDTGVQPQHF
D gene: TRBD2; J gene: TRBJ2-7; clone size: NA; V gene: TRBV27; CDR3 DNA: TGTGCCAGCAGTCTAGCGGGAGACTACGAGCAGTACTTC; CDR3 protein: CASSLAGDYEQYF
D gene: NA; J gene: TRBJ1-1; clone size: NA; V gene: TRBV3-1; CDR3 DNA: TGTGCCAGCAGCCCTTGGGGTGCAGGCCGGAACACTGAAGCTTTCTTT; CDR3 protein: CASSPWGAGRNTEAFF
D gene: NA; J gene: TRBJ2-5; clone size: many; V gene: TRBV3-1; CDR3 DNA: TGTGCCAGCAGCCAAGGGGCTAGCGAAGAGACCCAGTACTTC; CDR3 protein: CASSQGASEETQYF
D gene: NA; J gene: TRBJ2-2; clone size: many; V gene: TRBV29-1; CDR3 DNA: TGCAGCGGCAAACGAGGGGGAGTCGGGGAGCTGTTTTTT; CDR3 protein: CSGKRGGVGELFF
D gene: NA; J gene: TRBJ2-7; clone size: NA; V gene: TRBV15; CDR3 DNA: TGTGCCACCAGCAGTGAGGGCTTTACCCCCTACGAGCAGTACTTC; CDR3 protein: CATSSEGFTPYEQYF
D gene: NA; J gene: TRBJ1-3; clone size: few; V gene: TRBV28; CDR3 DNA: TGTGCCAGCACCCTAGAGCTCTCTGGAAACACCATATATTTT; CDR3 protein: CASTLELSGNTIYF
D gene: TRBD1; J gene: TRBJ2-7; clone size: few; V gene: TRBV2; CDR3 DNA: TGTGCCAGCAGCGAACGACAGGGTTTGGTAGGCGAGCAGTACTTC; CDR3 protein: CASSERQGLVGEQYF
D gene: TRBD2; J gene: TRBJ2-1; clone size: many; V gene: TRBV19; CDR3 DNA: TGTGCCAGTAGTCCGGATAATTTAGCGGGAGGAGGAGAGCAGTTCTTC; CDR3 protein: CASSPDNLAGGGEQFF
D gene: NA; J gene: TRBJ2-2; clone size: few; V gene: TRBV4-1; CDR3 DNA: TGCGCCAGCAGCCAAGGGCAGGGTGGGAACACCGGGGAGCTGTTTTTT; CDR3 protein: CASSQGQGGNTGELFF
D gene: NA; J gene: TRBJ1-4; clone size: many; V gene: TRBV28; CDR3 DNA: TGTGCCAGCTCCGTCAGGGGCGCAACTAATGAAAAACTGTTTTTT; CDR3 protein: CASSVRGATNEKLFF
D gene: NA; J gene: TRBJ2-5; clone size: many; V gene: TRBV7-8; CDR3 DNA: TGTGCCAGCAGCTTTCTGCAGGGGCGCCAAGAGACCCAGTACTTC; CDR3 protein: CASSFLQGRQETQYF
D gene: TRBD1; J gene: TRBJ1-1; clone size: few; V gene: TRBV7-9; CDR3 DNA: TGTGCCAGCACCGGGACAGGCTTCGGAACTGAAGCTTTCTTT; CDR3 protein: CASTGTGFGTEAFF
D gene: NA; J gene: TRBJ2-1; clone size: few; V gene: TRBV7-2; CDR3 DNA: TGTGCCAGCAGCCTAACAGGGACACCGGGCTACAATGAGCAGTTCTTC; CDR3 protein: CASSLTGTPGYNEQFF
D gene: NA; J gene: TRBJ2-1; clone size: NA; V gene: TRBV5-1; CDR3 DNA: TGCGCCAGCAGCTTAACAGACCCTAACAATGAGCAGTTCTTC; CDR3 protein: CASSLTDPNNEQFF
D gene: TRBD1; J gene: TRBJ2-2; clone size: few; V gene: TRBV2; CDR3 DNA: TGTGCCAGCAGTTCAGACAGGGGCGGGGAGCTGTTTTTT; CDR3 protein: CASSSDRGGELFF
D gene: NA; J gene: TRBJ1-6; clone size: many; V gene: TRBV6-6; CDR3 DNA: TGTGCCAGCAGTGACGGAATCGGGCCCCTCCACTTT; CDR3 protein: CASSDGIGPLHF
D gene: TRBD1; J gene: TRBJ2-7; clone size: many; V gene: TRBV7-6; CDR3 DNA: TGTGCCAGCAGCTTAGGAGGGACAGACTACGAGCAGTACTTC; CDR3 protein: CASSLGGTDYEQYF
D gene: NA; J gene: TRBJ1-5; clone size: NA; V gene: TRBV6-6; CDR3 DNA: TGTGCCAGCAGGGGGACAAGTAATCAGCCCCAGCATTTT; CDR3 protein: CASRGTSNQPQHF
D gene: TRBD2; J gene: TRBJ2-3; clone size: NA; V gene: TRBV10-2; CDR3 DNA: TGCGCCAGCAGTGAGTCGACTAGCGGGGGGGGAGCAGATACGCAGTATTTT; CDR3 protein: CASSESTSGGGADTQYF
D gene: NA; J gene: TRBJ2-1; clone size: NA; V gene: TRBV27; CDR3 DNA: TGTGCCAGCAGCCTAGGCGCCTACAATGAGCAGTTCTTC; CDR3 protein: CASSLGAYNEQFF
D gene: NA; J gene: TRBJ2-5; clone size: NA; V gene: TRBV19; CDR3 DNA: TGTGCCAGTAGCCCTCCCTGGGGCCCGGAGACCCAGTACTTC; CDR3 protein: CASSPPWGPETQYF
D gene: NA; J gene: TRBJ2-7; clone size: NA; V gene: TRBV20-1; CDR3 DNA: TGCAGTGCTAGGCCCGGGGTTACGACCGAGCAGTACTTC; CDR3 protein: CSARPGVTTEQYF
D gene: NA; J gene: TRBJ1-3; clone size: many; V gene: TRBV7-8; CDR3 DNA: TGTGCCAGCAGCTTAGGCAGGGGAGAAAACACCATATATTTT; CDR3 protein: CASSLGRGENTIYF
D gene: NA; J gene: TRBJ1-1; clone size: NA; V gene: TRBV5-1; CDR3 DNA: TGCGCCAGCAGCTTGGACCGATTCGGAGGCACTGAAGCTTTCTTT; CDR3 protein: CASSLDRFGGTEAFF